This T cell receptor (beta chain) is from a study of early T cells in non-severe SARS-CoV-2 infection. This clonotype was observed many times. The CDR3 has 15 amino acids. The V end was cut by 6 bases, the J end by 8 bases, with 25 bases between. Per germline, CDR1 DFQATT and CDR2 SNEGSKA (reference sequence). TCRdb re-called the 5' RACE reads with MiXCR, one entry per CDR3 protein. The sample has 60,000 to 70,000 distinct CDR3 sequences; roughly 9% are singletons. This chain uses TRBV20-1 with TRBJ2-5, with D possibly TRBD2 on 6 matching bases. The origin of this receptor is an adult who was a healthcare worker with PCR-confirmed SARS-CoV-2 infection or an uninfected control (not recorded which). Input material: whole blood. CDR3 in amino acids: CSALLSRGYKLTQYF. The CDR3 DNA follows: TGCAGTGCCCTACTTTCGCGGGGTTATAAGTTAACCCAGTACTTC.